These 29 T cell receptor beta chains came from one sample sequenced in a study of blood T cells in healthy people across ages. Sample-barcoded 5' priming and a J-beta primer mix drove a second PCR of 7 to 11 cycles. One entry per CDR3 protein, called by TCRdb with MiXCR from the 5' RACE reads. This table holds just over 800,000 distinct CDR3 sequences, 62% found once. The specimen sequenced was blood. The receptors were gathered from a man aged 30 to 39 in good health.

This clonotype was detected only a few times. CDR3 loop: CASKGNAGSYEQYF. The CDR3 DNA reads as TGTGCCAGCAAGGGAAATGCAGGGAGCTACGAGCAGTACTTC. This sequence joins TRBV7-9 and TRBJ2-5; D possibly matches TRBD1 or TRBD2 (5 bases each). The DNA end lines up better with TRBJ2-7; the J call may be wrong. Germline V lookup: CDR1 SEHNR, CDR2 FQNEAQ (reference sequence). CDR3 length equals 14 residues.

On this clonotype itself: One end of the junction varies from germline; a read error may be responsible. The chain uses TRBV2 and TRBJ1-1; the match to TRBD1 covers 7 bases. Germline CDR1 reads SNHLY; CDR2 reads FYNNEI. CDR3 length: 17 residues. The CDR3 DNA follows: TGTGCCAACAGTGAAGCGCCAGCAGGGGGGTATAACACTGAAGCTTTCTTT. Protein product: CANSEAPAGGYNTEAFF.

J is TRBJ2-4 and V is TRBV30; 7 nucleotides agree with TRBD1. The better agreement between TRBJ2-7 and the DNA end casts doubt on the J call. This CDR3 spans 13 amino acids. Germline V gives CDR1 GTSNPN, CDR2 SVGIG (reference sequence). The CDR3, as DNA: TGTGCCTGGAGTGTCCTCAGGGGGTACGAGCAGTACTTC. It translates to CAWSVLRGYEQYF.

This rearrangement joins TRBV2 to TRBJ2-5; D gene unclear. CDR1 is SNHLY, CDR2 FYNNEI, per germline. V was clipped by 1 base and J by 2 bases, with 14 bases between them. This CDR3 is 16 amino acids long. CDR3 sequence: CASSEGYSSWQETQYF. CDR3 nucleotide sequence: TGTGCCAGCAGTGAAGGTTACTCTAGTTGGCAAGAGACCCAGTACTTC.

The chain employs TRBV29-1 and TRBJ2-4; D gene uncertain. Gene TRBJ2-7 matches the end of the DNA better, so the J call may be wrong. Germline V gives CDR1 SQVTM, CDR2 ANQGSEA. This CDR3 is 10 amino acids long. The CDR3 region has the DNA TGCATCATTCGTGACTACGAGCAGTACTTC. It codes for CIIRDYEQYF.

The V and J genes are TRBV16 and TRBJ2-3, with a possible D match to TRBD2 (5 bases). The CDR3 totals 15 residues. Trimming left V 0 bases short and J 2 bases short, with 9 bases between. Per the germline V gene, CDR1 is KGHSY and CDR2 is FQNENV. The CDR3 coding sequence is TGTGCCAGCAGCCAATCGGCTAGCTCCACAGATACGCAGTATTTT. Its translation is CASSQSASSTDTQYF.

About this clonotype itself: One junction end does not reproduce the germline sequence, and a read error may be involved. CDR3 bases: TGTGCCAGCACTGAAGGGAGGGGCTACACCTTC. It is translated as CASTEGRGYTF. The chain joins TRBV2 to TRBJ1-2; D gene unclear. The CDR3 extends over 11 amino acids. Germline assignment: CDR1 SNHLY and CDR2 FYNNEI.

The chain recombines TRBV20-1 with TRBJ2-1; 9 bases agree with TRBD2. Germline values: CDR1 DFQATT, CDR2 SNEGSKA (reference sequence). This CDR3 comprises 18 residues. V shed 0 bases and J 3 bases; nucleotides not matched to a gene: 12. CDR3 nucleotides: TGCAGTGCTAGAGAGGGGCTAGCGGGGTACTCACTCTACAATGAGCAGTTCTTC. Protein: CSAREGLAGYSLYNEQFF.

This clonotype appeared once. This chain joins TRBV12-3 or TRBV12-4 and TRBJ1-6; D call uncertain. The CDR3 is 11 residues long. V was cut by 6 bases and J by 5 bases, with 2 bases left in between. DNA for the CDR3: TGTGCCAGCAGGGATAATTCACCCCTCCACTTT. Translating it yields CASRDNSPLHF.

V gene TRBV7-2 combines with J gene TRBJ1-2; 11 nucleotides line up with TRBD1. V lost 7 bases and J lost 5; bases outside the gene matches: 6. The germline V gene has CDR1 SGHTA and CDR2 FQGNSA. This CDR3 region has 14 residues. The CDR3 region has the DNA TGTGCCAGCACCCCGAGGGACAGGGGGTATGGCTACACCTTC. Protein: CASTPRDRGYGYTF.

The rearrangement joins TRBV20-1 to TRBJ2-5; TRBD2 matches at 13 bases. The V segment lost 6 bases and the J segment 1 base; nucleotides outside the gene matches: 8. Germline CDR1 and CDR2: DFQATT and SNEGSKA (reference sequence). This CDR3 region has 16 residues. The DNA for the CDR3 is TGCAGTGCCCGTGGACTAGCGGGGGAGACCCAAGAGACCCAGTACTTC. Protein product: CSARGLAGETQETQYF.

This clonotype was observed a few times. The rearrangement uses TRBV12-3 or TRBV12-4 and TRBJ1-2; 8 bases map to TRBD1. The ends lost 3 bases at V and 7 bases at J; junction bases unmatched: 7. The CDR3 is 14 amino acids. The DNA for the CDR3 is TGTGCCAGCAGTTTGGTACAGGGGGGTTCTGGCTACACCTTC. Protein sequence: CASSLVQGGSGYTF.

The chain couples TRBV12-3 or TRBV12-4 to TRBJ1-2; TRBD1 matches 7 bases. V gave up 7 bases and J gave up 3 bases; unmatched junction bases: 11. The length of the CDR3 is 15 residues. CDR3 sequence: CASNEGDRDHYGYTF. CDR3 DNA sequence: TGTGCCAGCAACGAAGGAGACAGGGATCACTATGGCTACACCTTC.

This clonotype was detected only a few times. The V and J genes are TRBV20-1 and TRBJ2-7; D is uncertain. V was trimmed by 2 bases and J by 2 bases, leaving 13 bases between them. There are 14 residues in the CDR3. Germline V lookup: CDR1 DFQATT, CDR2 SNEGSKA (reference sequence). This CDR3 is CSARSPEPPYEQYF. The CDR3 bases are TGCAGTGCTAGATCCCCCGAACCCCCCTACGAGCAGTACTTC.

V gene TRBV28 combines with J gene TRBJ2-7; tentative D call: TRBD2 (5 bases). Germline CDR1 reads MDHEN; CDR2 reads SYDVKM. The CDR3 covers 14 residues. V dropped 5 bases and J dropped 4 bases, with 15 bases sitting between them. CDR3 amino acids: CASSVPRELYEQYF. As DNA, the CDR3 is TGTGCCAGCAGTGTACCCCGGGAATTATACGAGCAGTACTTC. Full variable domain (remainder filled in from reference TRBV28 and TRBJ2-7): DVKVTQSSRYLVKRTGEKVFLECVQDMDHENMFWYRQDPGLGLRLIYFSYDVKMKEKGDIPEGYSVSREKKERFSLILESASTNQTSMYLCASSVPRELYEQYFGPGTRLTVT.

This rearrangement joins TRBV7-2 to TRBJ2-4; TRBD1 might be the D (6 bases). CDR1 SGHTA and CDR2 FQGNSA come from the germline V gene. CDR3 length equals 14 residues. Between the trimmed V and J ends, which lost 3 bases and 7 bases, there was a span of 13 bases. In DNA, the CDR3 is TGTGCCAGCAGCTTCCAGGGGACGTCGAACATTCAGTACTTC. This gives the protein CASSFQGTSNIQYF.

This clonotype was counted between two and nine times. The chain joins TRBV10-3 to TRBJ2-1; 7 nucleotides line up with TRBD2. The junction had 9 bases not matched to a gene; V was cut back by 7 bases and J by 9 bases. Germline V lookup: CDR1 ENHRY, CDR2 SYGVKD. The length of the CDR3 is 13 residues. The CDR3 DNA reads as TGTGCCATCAATAGGCTTGGGGGGGTTGAGCAGTTCTTC. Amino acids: CAINRLGGVEQFF.

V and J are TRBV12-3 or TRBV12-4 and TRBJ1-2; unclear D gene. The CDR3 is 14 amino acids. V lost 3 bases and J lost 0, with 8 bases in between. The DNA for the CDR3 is TGTGCCAGCAGTTTCGAACGGTCTAACTATGGCTACACCTTC. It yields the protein CASSFERSNYGYTF.

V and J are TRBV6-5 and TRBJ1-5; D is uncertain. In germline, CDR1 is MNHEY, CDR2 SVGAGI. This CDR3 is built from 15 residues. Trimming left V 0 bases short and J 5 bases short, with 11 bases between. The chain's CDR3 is CASSYSRRVDQPQHF. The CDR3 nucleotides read TGTGCCAGCAGTTACTCGAGAAGGGTTGATCAGCCCCAGCATTTT.

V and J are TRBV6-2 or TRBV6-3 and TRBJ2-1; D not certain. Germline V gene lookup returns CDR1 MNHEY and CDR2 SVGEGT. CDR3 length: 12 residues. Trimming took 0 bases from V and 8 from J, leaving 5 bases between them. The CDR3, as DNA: TGTGCCAGCAGTTACTCAATCCATGAGCAGTTCTTC. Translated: CASSYSIHEQFF.

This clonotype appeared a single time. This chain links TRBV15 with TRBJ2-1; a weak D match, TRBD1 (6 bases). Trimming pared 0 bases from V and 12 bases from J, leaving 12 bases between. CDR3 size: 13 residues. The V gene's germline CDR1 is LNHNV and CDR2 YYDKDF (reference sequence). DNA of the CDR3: TGTGCCACCAGCAGAGACCCGGGACATGGGCAGTTCTTC. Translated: CATSRDPGHGQFF.

CDR3 loop: CASGFNTGELFF. CDR3 DNA: TGTGCTAGTGGTTTTAACACCGGGGAGCTGTTTTTT. V is TRBV12-5 and J is TRBJ2-2; D is uncertain. The germline V gene encodes CDR1 LGHNT and CDR2 FRNRAP. V was shortened by 3 bases and J by 2 bases, with 1 base between the two germline ends. The CDR3 length is 12 residues.

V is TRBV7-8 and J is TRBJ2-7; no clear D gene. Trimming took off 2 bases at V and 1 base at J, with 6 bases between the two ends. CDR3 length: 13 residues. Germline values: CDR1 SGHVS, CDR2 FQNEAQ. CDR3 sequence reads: CASSLQESYEQYF. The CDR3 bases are TGTGCCAGCAGCTTACAGGAGTCCTACGAGCAGTACTTC.

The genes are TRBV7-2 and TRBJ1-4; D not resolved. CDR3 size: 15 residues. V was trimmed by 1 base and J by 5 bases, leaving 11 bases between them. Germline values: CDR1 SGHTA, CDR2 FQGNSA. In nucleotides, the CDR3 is TGTGCCAGCAGCTTAGTCGGGGATACCAATGAAAAACTGTTTTTT. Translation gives CASSLVGDTNEKLFF. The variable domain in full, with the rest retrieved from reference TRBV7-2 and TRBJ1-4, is GAGVSQSPSNKVTEKGKDVELRCDPISGHTALYWYRQSLGQGLEFLIYFQGNSAPDKSGLPSDRFSAERTGGSVSTLTIQRTQQEDSAVYLCASSLVGDTNEKLFFGSGTQLSVL.

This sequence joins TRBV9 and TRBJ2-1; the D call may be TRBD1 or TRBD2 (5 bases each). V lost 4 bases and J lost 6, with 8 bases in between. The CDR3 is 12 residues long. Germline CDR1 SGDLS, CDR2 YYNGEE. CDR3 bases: TGTGCCAGCAGCCCAGGGAGCAATGAGCAGTTCTTC. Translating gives CASSPGSNEQFF.

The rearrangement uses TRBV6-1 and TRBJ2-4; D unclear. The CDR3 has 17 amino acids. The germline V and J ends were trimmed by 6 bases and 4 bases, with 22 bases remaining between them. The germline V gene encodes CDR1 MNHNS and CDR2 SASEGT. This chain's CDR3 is CASSPKPHPVLKNIQYF. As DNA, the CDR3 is TGTGCCAGCAGCCCAAAGCCCCACCCAGTGTTAAAAAACATTCAGTACTTC.

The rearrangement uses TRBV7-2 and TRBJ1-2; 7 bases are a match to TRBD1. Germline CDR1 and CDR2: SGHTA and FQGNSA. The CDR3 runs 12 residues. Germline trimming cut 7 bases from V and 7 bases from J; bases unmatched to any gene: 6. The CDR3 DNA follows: TGTGCCAGCACCCTGACAGGGAGTGGCTACACCTTC. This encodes CASTLTGSGYTF.

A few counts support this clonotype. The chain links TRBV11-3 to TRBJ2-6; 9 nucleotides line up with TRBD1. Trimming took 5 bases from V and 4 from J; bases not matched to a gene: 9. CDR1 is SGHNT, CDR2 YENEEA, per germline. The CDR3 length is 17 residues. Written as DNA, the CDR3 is TGTGCCAGCAGCCCAGGACAGGGGTCGAAGGGGGCCAACGTCCTGACTTTC. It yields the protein CASSPGQGSKGANVLTF.

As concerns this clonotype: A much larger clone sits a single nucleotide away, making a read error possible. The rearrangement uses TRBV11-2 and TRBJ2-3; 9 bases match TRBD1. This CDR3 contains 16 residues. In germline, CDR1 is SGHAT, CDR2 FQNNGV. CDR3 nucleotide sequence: TGTGCCGGCAGCTTAGTTCAGGGACAGGGAATCGATACGCAGTATTTT. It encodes CAGSLVQGQGIDTQYF. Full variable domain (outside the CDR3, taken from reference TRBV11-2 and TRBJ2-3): EAGVAQSPRYKIIEKRQSVAFWCNPISGHATLYWYQQILGQGPKLLIQFQNNGVVDDSQLPKDRFSAERLKGVDSTLKIQPAKLEDSAVYLCAGSLVQGQGIDTQYFGPGTRLTVL.